This T cell receptor beta chain was found in a study of T cells in Graves' hyperthyroidism and ophthalmopathy. This clonotype was detected many times. Amplification yielded TCR beta CDR3 regions, with RNA transcripts as the source. When the TCR CDR3 underwent first-round RT-PCR, the HTBI primer set was used. TCRdb independently ran MiXCR on the multiplex PCR reads; one entry per CDR3 protein. The data contain about 740,000 distinct CDR3 sequences, approximately 15% of them singletons. Clinical symptoms, serum thyroxine and TRAb, thyroid ultrasound and orbital computed tomography were used for the diagnoses. CDR1 and CDR2 (germline): SNHLY, FYNNEI. The CDR3 has 12 residues. V was shortened by 6 bases and J by 3 bases, with 7 bases between the two germline ends.

This TCR came from a woman between 18 and 29 years old with Graves' hyperthyroidism. The rearrangement links TRBV2 to TRBJ2-3, with D uncertain. Material for sequencing was blood. Written as DNA, the CDR3 is TGTGCCAGCAGACAGCTAACAGATACGCAGTATTTT. Its protein product is CASRQLTDTQYF.